One sample yielded the 29 T cell receptor beta chains listed below, sequenced in a study of molecular identifiers for immune sequencing clone quantification. TCRdb reanalysed the PCR reads using MiXCR and keeps one entry per CDR3 protein. The sample holds around 470,000 distinct CDR3 sequences, about 22% seen once. The sequencing input was naive CD8+ T cells from blood, with Jurkat cell RNA spiked in. Noted subset: FACS-sorted CD8+CD4-CCR7+CD45RA+ naive T cells. The receptor set was obtained from a human donor in good health. Some libraries in this study had Jurkat cell RNA spiked in.

CDR3 sequence: CALYRGYEQYF. CDR3 sequence (DNA): TGTGCCTTATACAGGGGATACGAGCAGTACTTC. The genes are TRBV30 and TRBJ2-7; the match to TRBD1 covers 7 bases. This CDR3 is built from 11 residues. The V segment lost 7 bases and the J segment 4 bases; nucleotides outside the gene matches: 4. The germline V gene has CDR1 GTSNPN and CDR2 SVGIG (reference sequence).

The J gene is TRBJ2-7, the V gene TRBV30; D may correspond to TRBD1 or TRBD2 (6 bases each). The germline V gene has CDR1 GTSNPN and CDR2 SVGIG (reference sequence). CDR3 length: 11 residues. The V gene lost 5 bases and the J gene lost 6 bases, with 11 bases spanning the gap. The CDR3 protein is CAWGGGSEQYF. In DNA, the CDR3 is TGTGCCTGGGGAGGGGGGAGCGAGCAGTACTTC. Full variable domain (missing parts from reference TRBV30 and TRBJ2-7): SQTIHQWPATLVQPVGSPLSLECTVEGTSNPNLYWYRQAAGRGLQLLFYSVGIGQISSEVPQNLSASRPQDRQFILSSKKLLLSDSGFYLCAWGGGSEQYFGPGTRLTVT.

The V gene is TRBV5-1, the J gene TRBJ2-7; tentatively, D is TRBD1 (6 bases). Germline V gene sequence: CDR1 SGHRS, CDR2 YFSETQ. The V end was cut by 0 bases, the J end by 1 base, with 14 bases between. The CDR3 runs 16 residues. This chain's CDR3 is CASSLGQEIFSYEQYF. Written as DNA, the CDR3 is TGCGCCAGCAGCTTGGGACAGGAGATATTTTCCTACGAGCAGTACTTC.

This clonotype occurred a few times. CDR3 sequence: CASSQDMGSSTEAFF. In DNA form, the CDR3 reads TGCGCCAGCAGCCAAGATATGGGTTCTAGCACTGAAGCTTTCTTT. The rearrangement joins TRBV4-3 to TRBJ1-1; D remains ambiguous. Trimming cost V 0 bases and J 4 bases, with 12 bases left between them. CDR1 LGHNA and CDR2 YSLEER come from the germline V gene. The CDR3 has 15 amino acids.

V is TRBV4-3 and J is TRBJ2-4, with TRBD1 matching over 10 bases. With 5 bases clipped from V and 5 bases from J, the junction kept 6 bases outside the gene matches. The V gene's germline CDR1 is LGHNA and CDR2 YSLEER. The CDR3 sequence is 15 residues long. The CDR3 spells CASSEGTGEENIQYF. The CDR3 DNA follows: TGCGCCAGCAGCGAGGGGACAGGGGAGGAAAACATTCAGTACTTC.

This clonotype was recorded at least ten times. This chain uses TRBV29-1 with TRBJ2-3; D is perhaps TRBD1 or TRBD2 (8 bases each). The germline gives CDR1 SQVTM, CDR2 ANQGSEA. The length of the CDR3 is 16 residues. Trimming stripped 6 bases from V and 2 bases from J, with 21 bases between. The CDR3 loop reads CSVRGQGLVLTDTQYF. CDR3 DNA sequence: TGCAGCGTCCGAGGACAGGGACTAGTTCTCACAGATACGCAGTATTTT.

Only a few counts were recorded for this clonotype. The genes are TRBV7-9 and TRBJ2-7; 14 positions match TRBD2. Germline values: CDR1 SEHNR, CDR2 FQNEAQ (reference sequence). V lost 4 bases and J lost 6; bases outside the gene matches: 5. The CDR3 is 15 amino acids. CDR3 protein: CASSSRLAGGLEQYF. CDR3 nucleotide sequence: TGTGCCAGCAGCTCTCGACTAGCGGGGGGGCTCGAGCAGTACTTC. Supplemented by reference TRBV7-9 and TRBJ2-7, the full variable domain reads DTGVSQNPRHKITKRGQNVTFRCDPISEHNRLYWYRQTLGQGPEFLTYFQNEAQLEKSRLLSDRFSAERPKGSFSTLEIQRTEQGDSAMYLCASSSRLAGGLEQYFGPGTRLTVT.

The CDR3 loop reads CASSSGQVDYGYTF. The DNA for the CDR3 is TGTGCCAGCAGCTCAGGACAGGTAGACTATGGCTACACCTTC. The rearrangement joins TRBV7-9 to TRBJ1-2; 7 bases match TRBD1. This CDR3 is 14 amino acids long. V was pared by 4 bases and J by 3 bases, with 5 bases of the junction left unmatched. The germline gives CDR1 SEHNR, CDR2 FQNEAQ (reference sequence).

About this clonotype: Compared with germline, one end of the junction differs, possibly owing to a read error. J is TRBJ1-1 and V is TRBV28; D unresolved. The CDR3 spans 15 residues. Germline values: CDR1 MDHEN, CDR2 SYDVKM. The CDR3 is CASSLVSRMNTETFF. The CDR3 DNA is TGTGCCAGTAGTTTAGTTAGTAGGATGAACACTGAAACTTTCTTT.

V and J are TRBV12-3 or TRBV12-4 and TRBJ2-7; D uncertain. V was clipped by 3 bases and J by 6 bases, with 9 bases between them. This CDR3 is 12 amino acids long. Written as DNA, the CDR3 is TGTGCCAGCAGTTTCGCGGTGGTCGAGCAGTACTTC. It is translated as CASSFAVVEQYF.

At least ten counts were recorded for this clonotype. The V call is TRBV7-2, the J call TRBJ1-5; 11 bases map to TRBD1. The junction had 1 base not matched to a gene; V was cut back by 0 bases and J by 6 bases. The CDR3 has 15 residues. Germline V gene lookup returns CDR1 SGHTA and CDR2 FQGNSA. The CDR3 DNA is TGTGCCAGCAGCTTAGCGGGGACAGGGGGTCAGCCCCAGCATTTT. Its translation: CASSLAGTGGQPQHF. The variable domain in full, with the rest retrieved from reference TRBV7-2 and TRBJ1-5, is GAGVSQSPSNKVTEKGKDVELRCDPISGHTALYWYRQSLGQGLEFLIYFQGNSAPDKSGLPSDRFSAERTGGSVSTLTIQRTQQEDSAVYLCASSLAGTGGQPQHFGDGTRLSIL.

This clonotype was picked up a small number of times. The chain employs TRBV4-2 and TRBJ2-7; D assignment may be TRBD1 or TRBD2 (5 bases each). The CDR3 runs to 14 residues. CDR1 and CDR2 from the germline V gene are LGHNA and YNFKEQ. V lost 1 base to trimming and J lost 1 base, with 8 bases between them. The CDR3 loop is CASSQGDGSYEQYF. The CDR3 nucleotides are TGTGCCAGCAGCCAAGGGGACGGATCCTACGAGCAGTACTTC.

This clonotype was counted a few times. This sequence joins TRBV27 and TRBJ2-3; D tentatively fits TRBD1 or TRBD2 (6 bases each). This CDR3 comprises 16 residues. The germline gives CDR1 MNHEY, CDR2 SMNVEV (reference sequence). V gave up 3 bases and J gave up 2 bases, with 15 bases separating them. CDR3 protein: CASSFGGRPYTDTQYF. DNA for the CDR3: TGTGCCAGCAGTTTCGGGGGCCGTCCGTACACAGATACGCAGTATTTT.

The rearrangement uses TRBV9 and TRBJ2-2; 9 bases are shared with TRBD1. The germline V gene has CDR1 SGDLS and CDR2 YYNGEE. The CDR3 has 15 amino acids. V lost 2 bases and J lost 5; bases outside the gene matches: 4. In DNA, the CDR3 is TGTGCCAGCAGCGTGGGACAGGGTTTTACCGGGGAGCTGTTTTTT. This gives the protein CASSVGQGFTGELFF.

This clonotype was seen repeatedly, ten times or more. The gene calls are TRBV5-1 and TRBJ1-1, with 7 bases fitting TRBD1. Trimming removed 4 bases from V and 0 bases from J; junction bases left unmatched: 3. The germline V gene has CDR1 SGHRS and CDR2 YFSETQ. There are 14 residues in the CDR3. CDR3 in DNA: TGCGCCAGCAGCGTGGACAGGTTGAACACTGAAGCTTTCTTT. It yields the protein CASSVDRLNTEAFF.

This clonotype was recorded at least ten times. The J gene is TRBJ2-7, the V gene TRBV20-1; D is ambiguous. Germline V gives CDR1 DFQATT, CDR2 SNEGSKA (reference sequence). The V end lost 0 bases, the J end lost 6 bases, and 6 bases lay between the germline ends. CDR3 size: 11 residues. CDR3 in DNA: TGCAGTGCTAGAGAGGCGGTCGAGCAGTACTTC. Residues: CSAREAVEQYF.

This clonotype was counted at least ten times. The J gene is TRBJ2-3, the V gene TRBV15, with TRBD1 identical over 9 bases. V dropped 1 base and J dropped 3; count of bases not matched to a gene: 5. CDR3 length: 16 residues. Germline loops: CDR1 LNHNV, CDR2 YYDKDF (reference sequence). The CDR3 loop reads CATSRVGQGRTDTQYF. The CDR3 nucleotides read TGTGCCACCAGCAGAGTGGGACAGGGTAGGACAGATACGCAGTATTTT. Together with reference TRBV15 and TRBJ2-3, the CDR3 gives the full variable domain: DAMVIQNPRYQVTQFGKPVTLSCSQTLNHNVMYWYQQKSSQAPKLLFHYYDKDFNNEADTPDNFQSRRPNTSFCFLDIRSPGLGDTAMYLCATSRVGQGRTDTQYFGPGTRLTVL.

This clonotype was seen many times. This sequence joins TRBV4-3 and TRBJ1-3, with D tentatively TRBD1 (5 bases). Germline V gene data show CDR1 as LGHNA and CDR2 as YSLEER. The length of the CDR3 is 18 residues. V was shortened by 4 bases and J by 1 base, with 20 bases between the two germline ends. CDR3 residues: CASSRPRGADFSGNTIYF. The CDR3 DNA reads as TGCGCCAGCAGCCGACCGAGGGGCGCAGATTTTTCTGGAAACACCATATATTTT.

This clonotype was seen only a few times. The genes are TRBV6-5 and TRBJ2-7; 7 bases align to TRBD1. V lost 2 bases and J lost 6; bases outside the gene matches: 7. The CDR3 runs to 14 residues. Looked up from germline, CDR1 is MNHEY and CDR2 is SVGAGI. The CDR3 region has the DNA TGTGCCAGCAGTTACGCGACAGGGCTCCCCGAGCAGTACTTC. Amino acid sequence: CASSYATGLPEQYF.

This clonotype was observed many times. The V call is TRBV5-6, the J call TRBJ1-1; D is ambiguous. Germline values: CDR1 SGHDT, CDR2 YYEEEE. This CDR3 has 13 amino acids. Trimming left V 2 bases short and J 6 bases short, with 11 bases between. The CDR3 here is CASSLVLGAEAFF. CDR3 DNA sequence: TGTGCCAGCAGCTTAGTATTGGGTGCTGAAGCTTTCTTT.

The gene calls are TRBV6-2 or TRBV6-3 and TRBJ1-2; tentative D call: TRBD1 (5 bases). V gave up 5 bases and J gave up 3 bases, with 13 bases separating them. Germline values: CDR1 MNHEY, CDR2 SVGEGT. There are 14 residues in the CDR3. The CDR3 DNA is TGTGCCAGCAGTATCCCGACAGAGTACTATGGCTACACCTTC. Its protein product is CASSIPTEYYGYTF.

This clonotype was recorded at least ten times. The rearrangement joins TRBV12-3 or TRBV12-4 to TRBJ1-5, with TRBD1 matching 8 bases. V lost 3 bases and J lost 3; bases outside the gene matches: 7. The CDR3 has 16 amino acids. The CDR3 spells CASSFGGQAINQPQHF. In nucleotides, the CDR3 is TGTGCCAGCAGTTTTGGGGGACAGGCGATCAATCAGCCCCAGCATTTT.

V is TRBV20-1 and J is TRBJ2-7; possibly TRBD2 for D (5 bases). The CDR3 extends over 13 amino acids. Per germline, CDR1 DFQATT and CDR2 SNEGSKA (reference sequence). V shed 5 bases and J shed 3 bases, with 14 bases lying between them. CDR3 region: CSAWERTVYEQYF. The CDR3 DNA reads as TGCAGTGCTTGGGAGAGGACTGTCTACGAGCAGTACTTC.

This CDR3 reads CASSLAHGGSGNTIYF. In DNA, the CDR3 is TGTGCCAGCAGCTTAGCGCATGGGGGCTCTGGAAACACCATATATTTT. The rearrangement joins TRBV7-9 to TRBJ1-3; weak D call: TRBD1 (5 bases). The germline CDR1 and CDR2 sequences are SEHNR and FQNEAQ (reference sequence). There are 16 residues in the CDR3. The V end lost 0 bases, the J end lost 0 bases, and 9 bases lay between the germline ends.

Details on this clonotype: Being one base from a much bigger clone, this may be a read error. The chain uses TRBV11-2 and TRBJ2-5; 7 bases line up with TRBD2. Germline V lookup: CDR1 SGHAT, CDR2 FQNNGV. The CDR3 is made up of 13 amino acids. CDR3 sequence reads: CASNRKKAGPGIF. The DNA for the CDR3 is TGTGCCAGCAACCGAAAGAAAGCGGGGCCTGGTATCTTC.

This clonotype was found many times. V is TRBV20-1 and J is TRBJ1-2, with a tentative D call TRBD1 (6 bases). This CDR3 is built from 16 residues. Germline lookup yields CDR1 DFQATT and CDR2 SNEGSKA (reference sequence). Trimming cost V 0 bases and J 3 bases, with 17 bases left between them. CDR3 sequence: CSARDPPSQGDYGYTF. CDR3 DNA sequence: TGCAGTGCTAGAGATCCTCCTTCACAGGGAGACTATGGCTACACCTTC.

In this sample, this clonotype turned up many times. The rearrangement links TRBV7-2 to TRBJ2-2; D is undetermined. There are 14 residues in the CDR3. Trimming removed 6 bases from V and 7 bases from J, with 15 bases in between. Germline V gives CDR1 SGHTA, CDR2 FQGNSA. The DNA for the CDR3 is TGTGCCAGCAGACAAAGGGTATTCGGCGGGGAGCTGTTTTTT. Its protein is CASRQRVFGGELFF.

This chain joins TRBV7-9 and TRBJ2-2; D unclear. The CDR3 length is 15 residues. Trimming took 5 bases from V and 0 from J, leaving 10 bases between them. From germline, CDR1 is SEHNR and CDR2 FQNEAQ (reference sequence). This CDR3 reads CASSPGPANTGELFF. For the CDR3, the DNA is TGTGCCAGCAGCCCCGGACCAGCGAACACCGGGGAGCTGTTTTTT. Full variable domain (rest looked up from reference TRBV7-9 and TRBJ2-2): DTGVSQNPRHKITKRGQNVTFRCDPISEHNRLYWYRQTLGQGPEFLTYFQNEAQLEKSRLLSDRFSAERPKGSFSTLEIQRTEQGDSAMYLCASSPGPANTGELFFGEGSRLTVL.

This clonotype was detected many times. This chain joins TRBV6-2 or TRBV6-3 and TRBJ2-4; TRBD2 aligns across 12 bases. The length of the CDR3 is 16 residues. The junction had 6 bases not matched to a gene; V was cut back by 3 bases and J by 6 bases. Germline loops: CDR1 MNHEY, CDR2 SVGEGT. CDR3 amino acids: CASSYSGLAGINIQYF. The CDR3 DNA sequence: TGTGCCAGCAGTTATTCAGGACTAGCGGGGATAAACATTCAGTACTTC.